This section outlines one T cell receptor (beta chain) sequence together with its context. PCR employed 60 Vbeta and 13 Jbeta primers. Per the original methods: It was a later analysis that counted roughly 79 million unique TCR beta chains, of which roughly 11 million were shared. Using immunoSEQ multiplex PCR, the repertoire was profiled, and TCRdb retains in-frame clones only, with some absent. V, J and clone size reflect that table, while D and trimming were determined from the DNA. The data show 95,000 to 150,000 clones, about 62% seen once. The source of the sample is a study of cytomegalovirus exposure and HLA in healthy donors. From germline, CDR1 is MDHEN and CDR2 SYDVKM. The CDR3 has 11 residues.

V is TRBV28 and J is TRBJ2-3, with a possible D match to TRBD2 (5 bases). This clonotype originated in a woman aged 40 to 49 in good health and CMV-seropositive. Sequencing input: PBMCs. CDR3 sequence (DNA): TGTTTAGCAGCGGGCACAGATACGCAGTATTTT. Its translation: CLAAGTDTQYF.